This note documents a single TCR beta chain sequence. This clonotype was picked up one time. Its antigen remains unidentified. No much larger clonotype is one base removed from it; base qualities were not supplied. TCR beta repertoires were profiled from peripheral blood of 10 to 15 young patients with multiple sclerosis to demonstrate the VDJtools post-analysis software. The multiple sclerosis patients were children and adolescents between roughly 6 and 16 years of age. This sample is drawn from a study of post-analysis software for immune sequencing data (dated by TCRdb to the mid-2010s). Some background on the complete study: Relapsing-remitting, secondary progressive and progressive-relapsing multiple sclerosis were recorded as disease courses, and subtype annotation was lacking for some patients. The patient repertoires were compared against about 10 previously published healthy control repertoires obtained from donors aged roughly 6 to 25 years. A subset of samples was prepared in parallel using single-end sample barcoding, then pooled and co-amplified after Illumina adapter ligation.

The paper's findings and limits, for the study overall: Compared with controls, multiple sclerosis patients had significantly lower normalized Chao1 diversity, a finding suggesting substantial peripheral T-cell clonal expansion. When samples were clustered directly using the F measure, samples prepared in the same batch co-clustered strongly, which prompted a batch-effect correction. The multiple sclerosis patient group was slightly younger than the control group. Four to six TRBV segments, including TRBV5-6, TRBV5-1 and TRBV20-1, were significantly more frequent in patients than controls.

CDR1 and CDR2 (DFQATT, SNEGSKA) derive from the germline V gene (reference sequence). Trimmed from V: 5 bases; trimmed from J: 3 bases; junction bases lacking a gene match: 16. There are 17 amino acids in the CDR3, from cysteine to phenylalanine inclusive. Of the read, only the CDR3 DNA is kept; its 51 bases are in frame from base 1. Library creation used PCR. Sequencer: Illumina HiSeq 2500. Unique molecular identifiers were incorporated into TCR beta cDNA libraries to reduce PCR and sequencing biases. Roughly 0.5 million cDNA molecules were obtained per 1 to 10 million input T cells, so each molecule approximated one T cell. The same protocol used for the earlier healthy control dataset was applied to prepare and sequence the patient libraries. Samples belonging to the same batch were prepared together, multiplexed and sequenced on a shared HiSeq lane. The published analysis was carried out like this. Raw barcoded reads were processed with MIGEC, and single-read molecular identifier groups were discarded before consensus assembly and CDR3 extraction. VDJtools was used for post-analysis of the clonotype tables, and diversity was normalized by down-sampling every dataset to the size of the smallest sample. Repertoire overlap clustering matched CDR3 amino acid but not nucleotide sequences to correct batch-related cross-sample contamination. The raw public data were reprocessed by TCRdb itself: fastp quality trimming at Q25, MiXCR clonotype calling, in-frame beta chains only. CDR3 protein duplicates are merged, each entry listing the most common genes and DNA. None of the V and J calls come from the authors' own analysis; TCRdb made them. This sample gives about 540,000 distinct CDR3 sequences in total; around 34% of them show up just once. The ten largest clones add up to 4.5% to 7.5% of the sample.

This chain joins TRBV20-1 to TRBJ2-1; the central 7 bases match TRBD1. The sequenced sample was blood. The TCR comes from a girl aged 2-17 years with multiple sclerosis. The CDR3 protein: CSARRGLTGAGYNEQFF. The base sequence is TGCAGTGCTCGCAGAGGGCTAACAGGGGCAGGCTACAATGAGCAGTTCTTC.